One sample yielded the 26 T cell receptor beta chains listed below, sequenced in a study of shared clonotypes between healthy human individuals. Data came from immunoSEQ multiplex PCR; TCRdb stores just in-frame clones and leaves some out. The sample yields about 600,000 clones, just under 97% seen once. Naivety among CD8 cells was defined by CD45RO negativity and positive CCR7 selection, thereby excluding terminally differentiated effector memory CD45RA+ cells. The sample consisted of naive CD8+ T cells sorted from blood. The origin of the receptors is a woman aged 25 to 45 in good health.

The chain recombines TRBV6-6 with TRBJ2-7; 9 positions match TRBD1. Looked up from germline, CDR1 is MNHNY and CDR2 is SVGAGI (reference sequence). This CDR3 has 13 residues. V was clipped by 4 bases and J by 4 bases; unmatched bases: 2. CDR3 amino acids: CASSSGQGYEQYF. The CDR3 bases are TGTGCCAGCAGTTCCGGACAGGGGTACGAGCAGTACTTC.

This clone is a singleton in its sample. This chain uses TRBV29-1 with TRBJ2-7; D gene ambiguous. V dropped 5 bases and J dropped 6 bases, with 11 bases sitting between them. Per the germline V gene, CDR1 is SQVTM and CDR2 is ANQGSEA. The CDR3 covers 11 residues. CDR3 protein: CSVLLWTEQYF. CDR3 DNA: TGCAGCGTTCTCCTCTGGACCGAGCAGTACTTC.

The chain uses TRBV19 and TRBJ1-2; 7 nucleotides agree with TRBD1. The CDR3 has 12 amino acids. Germline V gives CDR1 LNHDA, CDR2 SQIVND (reference sequence). J was trimmed by 4 bases and V by 6 bases; bases with no gene match: 2. Here the CDR3 DNA reads TGTGCCAGTAGGGGACAGCTCTATGGCTACACCTTC. Translation: CASRGQLYGYTF. The entire variable domain, with the rest obtained from reference TRBV19 and TRBJ1-2, is as follows: DGGITQSPKYLFRKEGQNVTLSCEQNLNHDAMYWYRQDPGQGLRLIYYSQIVNDFQKGDIAEGYSVSREKKESFPLTVTSAQKNPTAFYLCASRGQLYGYTFGSGTRLTVV.

The J gene is TRBJ1-1, the V gene TRBV6-1; TRBD1 matches 7 bases. The CDR3 consists of 13 residues. Per the germline V gene, CDR1 is MNHNS and CDR2 is SASEGT. Trimming took 11 bases from V and 4 from J; bases not matched to a gene: 10. This CDR3 reads CAYRGLISTEAFF. The CDR3, as DNA: TGTGCCTACAGGGGTCTAATCTCCACTGAAGCTTTCTTT.

The chain recombines TRBV15 with TRBJ1-2; D unresolved. Germline CDR1 and CDR2: LNHNV and YYDKDF (reference sequence). The CDR3 is 14 amino acids. V was shortened by 3 bases and J by 0 bases, with 8 bases between the two germline ends. The CDR3: CATSRDRANYGYTF. The CDR3 DNA sequence: TGTGCCACCAGCAGGGACCGTGCTAACTATGGCTACACCTTC.

CDR3 protein: CASSFSVGSTDTQYF. The CDR3 bases are TGTGCCAGCAGTTTCAGTGTTGGAAGCACAGATACGCAGTATTTT. J is TRBJ2-3 and V is TRBV27; D gene unclear. V was cut by 3 bases and J by 0 bases, with 10 bases left in between. The germline V gene encodes CDR1 MNHEY and CDR2 SMNVEV (reference sequence). The length of the CDR3 is 15 residues.

V gene TRBV13 combines with J gene TRBJ2-7, with D perhaps TRBD1 or TRBD2 (5 bases each). CDR1 is PRHDT, CDR2 FYEKMQ, per germline (reference sequence). V was cut by 5 bases and J by 3 bases, with 20 bases left in between. This CDR3 is 16 amino acids long. In DNA, the CDR3 is TGTGCCAGCAGCCCCACAGGCTCCTCAGGGAGCTACGAGCAGTACTTC. This codes for CASSPTGSSGSYEQYF.

As DNA, the CDR3 is TGTGCCAGCAGCTCCTTCTCTGGACAGGGCTTCCACGAGCAGTACTTC. Translation gives CASSSFSGQGFHEQYF. J is TRBJ2-5 and V is TRBV5-6; 8 bases map to TRBD1. TRBJ2-7 matches the DNA end more closely, so the J call is doubtful. This CDR3 contains 16 residues. The V gene's germline CDR1 is SGHDT and CDR2 YYEEEE.

The rearrangement joins TRBV28 to TRBJ2-7, with D possibly matching TRBD1 (6 bases). Germline V gene data show CDR1 as MDHEN and CDR2 as SYDVKM. The CDR3 is 15 residues long. V was cut by 6 bases and J by 0 bases, with 15 bases left in between. The CDR3 sequence: CASRHRTALSYEQYF. CDR3 bases: TGTGCCAGCAGACATCGGACAGCCCTCTCCTACGAGCAGTACTTC.

The rearrangement joins TRBV5-6 to TRBJ2-7, with 12 bases fitting TRBD2. Looked up from germline, CDR1 is SGHDT and CDR2 is YYEEEE. This CDR3 is 19 amino acids long. J was trimmed by 1 base and V by 0 bases; bases with no gene match: 11. The CDR3 here is CASSLVFGTSGPPSYEQYF. The CDR3 bases are TGTGCCAGCAGCTTGGTCTTCGGGACTAGCGGGCCTCCTTCCTACGAGCAGTACTTC.

The chain combines TRBV29-1 with TRBJ2-7; D may be TRBD1 (5 bases). The CDR3 loop spans 15 amino acids. Trimming cost V 1 base and J 6 bases, with 19 bases left between them. Germline V gene sequence: CDR1 SQVTM, CDR2 ANQGSEA. The CDR3 DNA reads as TGCAGCGTTGAAGTTAAAGGGGATACCCTTGTCGAGCAGTACTTC. Amino acid sequence: CSVEVKGDTLVEQYF.

The chain recombines TRBV27 with TRBJ1-1, with D possibly TRBD1 on 5 matching bases. V shed 4 bases and J shed 6 bases, with 12 bases lying between them. Germline V lookup: CDR1 MNHEY, CDR2 SMNVEV (reference sequence). The CDR3 contains 13 residues. The CDR3 DNA sequence: TGTGCCAGCAGTTCGACAGCGAGCGCTGAAGCTTTCTTT. This encodes CASSSTASAEAFF.

The CDR3 sequence: CASSTGTSGANEQFF. The CDR3 nucleotides read TGTGCCAGTAGTACCGGGACTAGCGGGGCCAATGAGCAGTTCTTC. This chain joins TRBV19 and TRBJ2-1; 13 bases align to TRBD2. CDR1 LNHDA and CDR2 SQIVND come from the germline V gene (reference sequence). This CDR3 has 15 amino acids. V was clipped by 4 bases and J by 6 bases; unmatched bases: 3.

The chain couples TRBV2 to TRBJ2-7; D is unresolved. Trimming pared 1 base from V and 4 bases from J, leaving 23 bases between. The CDR3 contains 18 residues. Germline V CDR1 and CDR2: SNHLY, FYNNEI. This CDR3 is CASSEGFIRTTVGYEQYF. The CDR3 nucleotides are TGTGCCAGCAGTGAAGGGTTCATCCGGACCACCGTTGGATACGAGCAGTACTTC.

Here the CDR3 reads CASSPGTRGDTQYF. CDR3 nucleotides: TGTGCCAGCAGTCCTGGGACTAGAGGAGATACGCAGTATTTT. V and J are TRBV27 and TRBJ2-3, with 8 bases matching TRBD2. The CDR3 sequence is 14 residues long. Trimming cost V 5 bases and J 5 bases; bases outside gene matches: 6. Germline lookup yields CDR1 MNHEY and CDR2 SMNVEV (reference sequence).

This clone was counted a single time. The rearrangement links TRBV4-1 to TRBJ2-7, with D possibly TRBD1 on 5 matching bases. Germline V lookup: CDR1 MGHRA, CDR2 YSYEKL. The CDR3 spans 17 residues. V lost 0 bases and J 3 bases, leaving 18 bases between the germline ends. The DNA of the CDR3 is TGCGCCAGCAGCCAAGAACAACTTGGGCAGGGTATCTACGAGCAGTACTTC. This encodes CASSQEQLGQGIYEQYF.

The chain couples TRBV28 to TRBJ2-1; 11 nucleotides line up with TRBD2. The CDR3 has 15 residues. Germline loops: CDR1 MDHEN, CDR2 SYDVKM. V lost 7 bases to trimming and J lost 7 bases; unmatched junction nucleotides: 9. CDR3 region: CASTTLAGVANEQFF. The CDR3 coding sequence is TGTGCCAGCACCACACTAGCGGGAGTTGCAAATGAGCAGTTCTTC.

This chain connects TRBV27 to TRBJ2-7, with TRBD2 identical over 10 bases. Looked up from germline, CDR1 is MNHEY and CDR2 is SMNVEV (reference sequence). J was trimmed by 5 bases and V by 5 bases; bases with no gene match: 12. The CDR3 extends over 16 amino acids. This chain's CDR3 is CASSLSWTSGGNEQYF. The DNA of the CDR3 is TGTGCCAGCAGTCTCTCCTGGACTAGCGGAGGGAACGAGCAGTACTTC.

This clone was detected only once. The V call is TRBV6-1, the J call TRBJ2-3, with 9 bases that match TRBD1. Germline-derived CDR1 and CDR2 are MNHNS and SASEGT. This CDR3 contains 15 residues. V was pared by 6 bases and J by 1 base, with 5 bases of the junction left unmatched. The CDR3 here is CASRGRDRGTDTQYF. The CDR3 nucleotides are TGTGCCAGCAGGGGACGGGACAGGGGCACAGATACGCAGTATTTT.

The V and J genes are TRBV7-9 and TRBJ2-7; D is unresolved. Per germline, CDR1 SEHNR and CDR2 FQNEAQ (reference sequence). Trimming took 4 bases from V and 3 from J, leaving 13 bases between them. The CDR3 extends over 14 amino acids. The CDR3 reads CASSSSTEFYEQYF. In DNA form, the CDR3 reads TGTGCCAGCAGCTCATCTACAGAGTTCTACGAGCAGTACTTC.

The chain employs TRBV7-9 and TRBJ2-3; 9 bases match TRBD2. J gave up 3 bases and V 5 bases, and 6 bases lay outside the gene matches. The CDR3 is made up of 15 amino acids. Germline V gene data show CDR1 as SEHNR and CDR2 as FQNEAQ (reference sequence). CDR3 sequence (DNA): TGTGCCAGCAGCCCCCCGAGCGGGAGGACAGATACGCAGTATTTT. This codes for CASSPPSGRTDTQYF.

J is TRBJ2-5 and V is TRBV13; TRBD2 might be the D (5 bases). The CDR3 runs 13 residues. Trimming took off 5 bases at V and 2 bases at J, with 9 bases between the two ends. Per germline, CDR1 PRHDT and CDR2 FYEKMQ (reference sequence). The chain's CDR3 is CASSADSQETQYF. The CDR3 coding sequence is TGTGCCAGCAGCGCGGACTCACAAGAGACCCAGTACTTC.

The rearrangement joins TRBV28 to TRBJ2-3, with D possibly matching TRBD2 (6 bases). Trimming cost V 7 bases and J 12 bases, with 20 bases left between them. The CDR3 loop spans 13 amino acids. The V gene's germline CDR1 is MDHEN and CDR2 SYDVKM. CDR3 loop: CASTPGEGDLQYF. The CDR3 DNA follows: TGTGCCAGCACCCCGGGAGAGGGAGACCTCCAGTATTTT.

This chain connects TRBV18 to TRBJ2-3; 11 bases map to TRBD2. The CDR3 has 15 amino acids. Germline V gives CDR1 KGHSH, CDR2 LQKENI. V lost 2 bases and J lost 4; bases outside the gene matches: 2. The CDR3 protein is CASSPTSGGADTQYF. The CDR3 DNA reads TGTGCCAGCTCACCAACTAGCGGGGGAGCAGATACGCAGTATTTT.

V usage is TRBV19 and J usage is TRBJ2-7, with D possibly TRBD1 on 6 matching bases. Germline lookup yields CDR1 LNHDA and CDR2 SQIVND (reference sequence). The CDR3 runs to 11 residues. V shed 7 bases and J shed 3 bases, with 7 bases lying between them. The CDR3 region is CASTGDYEQYF. In DNA form, the CDR3 reads TGTGCCAGTACAGGGGACTACGAGCAGTACTTC.

The gene calls are TRBV2 and TRBJ2-7, with D perhaps TRBD1 (6 bases). With 1 base removed from V and 2 bases from J, the gap between germline ends came to 9 bases. Germline assignment: CDR1 SNHLY and CDR2 FYNNEI. This CDR3 is built from 14 residues. CDR3 nucleotide sequence: TGTGCCAGCAGTGAAGGGACAGAGACCTACGAGCAGTACTTC. Translating it yields CASSEGTETYEQYF.